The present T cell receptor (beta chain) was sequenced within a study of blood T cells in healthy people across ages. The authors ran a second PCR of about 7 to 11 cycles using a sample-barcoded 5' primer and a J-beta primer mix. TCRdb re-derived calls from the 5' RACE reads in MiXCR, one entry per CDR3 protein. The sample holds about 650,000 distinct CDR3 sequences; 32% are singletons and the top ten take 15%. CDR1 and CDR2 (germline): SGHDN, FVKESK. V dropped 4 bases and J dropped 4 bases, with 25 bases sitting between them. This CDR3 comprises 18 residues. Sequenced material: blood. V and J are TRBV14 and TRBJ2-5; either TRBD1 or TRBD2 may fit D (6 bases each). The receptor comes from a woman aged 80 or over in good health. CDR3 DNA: TGTGCCAGCAGCCGCGCAAAGGGGGGCCTCCGCTCGGGAGAGACCCAGTACTTC. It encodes CASSRAKGGLRSGETQYF. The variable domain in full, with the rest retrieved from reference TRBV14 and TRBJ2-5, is EAGVTQFPSHSVIEKGQTVTLRCDPISGHDNLYWYRRVMGKEIKFLLHFVKESKQDESGMPNNRFLAERTGGTYSTLKVQPAELEDSGVYFCASSRAKGGLRSGETQYFGPGTRLLVL.